This T cell receptor (beta chain) comes out of a study of cytomegalovirus exposure and HLA in healthy donors (dated by TCRdb to the late 2010s). Turning to the overall study: In an earlier analysis of under 750 of the donors, approximately 300 Gb of sequence data and approximately 100 million unique TCR beta sequences from 150 million to 200 million T cells were reported. An early release covering roughly 640 HLA-typed donors comprised 250 to 350 gigabases of sequencing data and approximately 80 million unique TCR sequences. The genetic ancestry cluster associated with self-reported Caucasian donors included 81% of the 350 to 500 genotyped donors. The study aimed to test whether signatures of past pathogen exposure could be identified by cataloging public T cell receptors. The study used immunosequencing to profile the T cell repertoires of approximately 690 subjects and linked those repertoires to cytomegalovirus serostatus. A separate validation cohort of approximately 120 different subjects was used in addition to the roughly 700-subject first cohort. To predict cytomegalovirus infection status, the study combined high-throughput TCR immunosequencing, statistical association of individual TCRs with disease status, and machine learning. In a later analysis, previously published TCR beta repertoires from more than 500 donors were re-analyzed and high-resolution HLA genotyping was added so that TCR occurrence patterns could be studied. In the later analysis, no new phenotypic data were used to find candidate immune exposures; instead, reliance was placed on TCR beta sequences and their occurrence across donors. In an earlier analysis of more than 550 of the donors, high-throughput TCR beta sequencing was used to judge whether each TCR beta V gene segment behaved as functional or pseudogenic. Donor age, sex, ethnicity and CMV serostatus were compiled together with the repertoire data. A later genetic analysis took genome-wide SNP genotypes for about 55% of the 666 donors and used that subset as a discovery cohort. Every discovery cohort repertoire had been produced on one sequencing platform. HLA typing included class I and class II loci at four-digit resolution. Typing coverage differed by locus: A, B, C, DRB1 and DQB1 were typed in about 629-640 donors, DQA1 in 500 to 550, DPA1 in approximately 600, and DPB1 in just under 480. Four or five DR-DQ haplotypes were treated as single units for association and clustering because of strong linkage in the cohort. Among about 370 genotyped donors of the cohort, an average of about 240,000 unique TCR beta nucleotide sequences was sequenced per donor, of which roughly 17% were non-productive. Results and caveats for the whole study, not just this receptor: The authors suggested that the approach could potentially be generalized to other disease states and immunological phenotypes. Linkage disequilibrium might explain the correlated functional status among segregating V segments, but an unknown experimental factor could not be excluded. A total of about 150 TCR beta chains were listed by the study as associated with cytomegalovirus. For the cohort, immune exposure information was limited to CMV serostatus. HLA typing was unavailable for some donors at each locus, so association tests used only the typed subset. Strong co-occurrence of HLA alleles, especially DR and DQ, made assigning TCR associations to individual alleles difficult. A later analysis reported that several top co-occurrence clusters appeared linked to parvovirus B19, influenza, CMV and Epstein-Barr virus. A few of the identified cytomegalovirus-associated TCR beta chains were confirmed in vitro to be specific for cytomegalovirus antigens. The sequencing pipeline was judged likely to have produced a cluster of highly shared sequence variants as a technical artifact. The classifier was reported to diagnose cytomegalovirus status with high specificity and sensitivity in both the original cohort and the validation cohort. Specific HLA alleles were associated with 15,000 to 20,000 TCR beta sequences at a false discovery rate of 0.05 in a later analysis. V-gene and J-gene trimming of TCR beta chains was associated with a missense DCLRE1C variant in a later genetic analysis, and the association was replicated in an independent cohort. This cohort had only TCR beta chains sequenced, and the lack of alpha or paired-chain data limited which features could be detected. In a later analysis, the rate of TCR association differed among HLA loci, with DRB1 alleles having the most associated TCRs and HLA-C alleles having the fewest. A later analysis found that HLA-associated TCR beta chains were more clonally expanded and had lower generation probabilities than equally common non-associated chains. According to a later genetic analysis, donors in an Asian-associated ancestry cluster had fewer N-insertions in productive TCRs than the roughly 660-donor mean. The presence/absence analyses assumed that sequencing depth was roughly uniform across donors, and that assumption may not be true. A further reported finding was that TCR beta sequences accurately predicted the HLA-A and HLA-B alleles for most subjects in the first cohort. Most TCR sequences were observed very rarely across donors, whereas some public TCRs were present in many individuals. Because counts were too low, about 18 rarely observed V segments, including chromosome 9 orphons, were excluded from the earlier analysis of several hundred of the donors. The 87-base-pair reads could not distinguish some IMGT-functional V segments, including TRBV6-2 and TRBV6-3, so those segments were excluded. In a later analysis, most CMV-associated TCR beta chains were found to appear HLA-restricted, with HLA associations seemingly driven largely by CMV exposure. In an earlier analysis of 587 of the donors, most TCR beta V segments appeared in productive rearrangements about 87% or about 30% of the time, broadly matching IMGT annotations.

CDR1 and CDR2, looked up from the germline V gene, are MDHEN and SYDVKM. From the cysteine through the phenylalanine, the CDR3 covers 14 amino acids. Just CDR3 DNA is preserved here, 42 bases in frame from base 1. From V the trimming removes 7 bases and from J it removes 4 bases, while the gene matches leave 7 bases of the junction unaccounted for. The library was generated by the immunoSEQ multiplex PCR assay. For the multiplex PCR, a mixture combining 60 forward primers for TCR Vbeta segments and 13 reverse primers for TCR Jbeta segments was used. Amplification of the CDR3 region of rearranged TCR beta genes was performed with a multiplex PCR assay on genomic DNA. Amplified TCR beta libraries were sequenced as 87-base-pair reads on the Illumina HiSeq System. Processing in the source paper ran as follows. In a later analysis, approximately 74 million unique TCR beta chains were counted across the approximately 620 repertoires, and roughly 11 million of these chains were shared by at least two donors. Raw reads were error-corrected and collapsed into unique sequences by a nearest-neighbor algorithm in which closely related sequences were merged to remove PCR and sequencing errors. Alignment of CDR3 sequences to IMGT reference sequences was used to assign V, D and J gene segments. Each retained sequence needed at least a six-nucleotide match to both a V gene segment and a J gene segment. A rearrangement was called productive if the CDR3 had no stop codons and remained in frame with V and J, and every other rearrangement was called non-productive. Following IMGT convention, CDR3 was defined as the stretch from the second conserved V-encoded cysteine to the conserved J-encoded phenylalanine. In an earlier analysis of 587 of the donors, sequences lacking an unambiguous match to a single V gene segment were excluded. An earlier analysis of a few hundred of the donors called V segments functional above 56.7% productive rearrangements and segregating when the between-donor standard deviation exceeded 5%. To diagnose cytomegalovirus status from the catalog of TCR beta chain sequences, a statistical classification framework was built. V and J gene assignment, in a later analysis, came from comparing TCR nucleotide sequences with IMGT/GENE-DB human TR gene sequences. The TCRdist pipeline was used in a later analysis to assign CDR3 sequences and most-parsimonious VDJ recombination scenarios. In a later analysis, every TCR beta chain was defined by the combination of its CDR3 amino acid sequence and its V-gene family, and reads without a unique V-gene family were dropped. To address suspected cross-contamination and a sequencing artifact, a later analysis removed 450 to 700 highly shared, low-generation-probability nucleotide sequences. In a later analysis, a clonal expansion index for each public chain was calculated from normalized within-repertoire ranks of inferred template counts. In a later analysis, generation probabilities were computed using a VDJ recombination model fitted to out-of-frame rearrangements, and the results were checked against IGoR. A later analysis scored TCR-TCR, TCR-HLA and TCR-CMV co-occurrence with hypergeometric tests, applying a repertoire-size bias correction to TCR pairs. A later analysis estimated false discovery rates by permuting HLA or CMV assignments 20 times. In a later analysis, co-occurring TCRs were grouped with DBSCAN, and TCRdist sequence similarity was added when clustering was performed within HLA-allele-positive subsets. Repertoires with fewer than 30,000 or more than 120,000 public chains, plus five repertoires with anomalous nucleotide sharing, were excluded from co-occurrence clustering. TCRdb provides this immuneACCESS table in a form limited to in-frame rearrangements. Some clones are lacking; in checked studies, under half of them reflect an unresolved V gene, and why the rest are absent is not known. The V and J calls and the clone size are those of that table, but D and trimming were determined from the DNA. This sample comprises approximately 140,000 clones, 65% to 90% of them detected only once. The ten largest clones take up 2% to 3% of the sample.

The cohort was made up of 666 healthy bone marrow donors. Cohort members were all nominally healthy when sampled, although unrecorded immune exposures were likely present. The donor was CMV seronegative and belonged to the group of roughly 330 seronegative cohort members. A peripheral blood sample was collected from each donor, and TCR beta sequencing was performed on peripheral blood mononuclear cells. The Qiagen DNeasy Blood Extraction Kit was used to extract genomic DNA from the blood cell samples. This clone has only a few counts. Its antigen is currently not known. Per-base qualities were not stored, and no clone one base away is much larger.

Specimen: PBMCs. The sequence joins TRBV28 to TRBJ1-3; TRBD1 fits 7 bases in the junction. The sequence came from a man in his forties or fifties in good health and CMV-seronegative. The CDR3 region: CASITSDRGNTIYF. The nucleotide sequence reads as follows: TGTGCCAGCATTACCTCGGACAGGGGAAACACCATATATTTT.